This TCR beta chain was captured by sequencing in a study of blood T cell repertoires in COVID-19. The ends were cut back, 5 bases at V and 0 bases at J, with 5 bases in the middle. This CDR3 region has 13 residues. Germline lookup yields CDR1 MDHEN and CDR2 SYDVKM. The authors' processing: Amplified reference gene primers provided the basis for estimating nucleated cell counts. Using immunoSEQ multiplex PCR, the repertoire was profiled, and TCRdb retains in-frame clones only, with some absent. V and J calls and clone size are those listed in that table; D and trimming were worked out from the DNA. Seen here are 150,000 to 200,000 clones, 84% observed once, and the top ten hold 14%.

Source material: peripheral blood. The chain recombines TRBV28 with TRBJ1-5; no clear D. This clonotype originated in a woman aged 65 to 85 with COVID-19, enrolled during active disease. In DNA form, the CDR3 reads TGTGCCAGCAGTCCTCTTAGCAATCAGCCCCAGCATTTT. This sequence encodes CASSPLSNQPQHF.